The T cell receptor (beta chain) described here comes from a study of control samples from healthy donors and cancer patients. Only one count was recorded for this clone. The assay was immunoSEQ multiplex PCR, and TCRdb's table has in-frame clones only and misses some. The table includes approximately 60,000 clones, under 95% detected once. The CDR3 extends over 19 amino acids. Germline values: CDR1 GTSNPN, CDR2 SVGIG (reference sequence). Trimming pared 1 base from V and 0 bases from J, leaving 21 bases between. J is TRBJ2-2 and V is TRBV30; D not resolved. Material for sequencing was PBMCs. This TCR came from a man aged 25 to 40 with colorectal cancer. CDR3 region: CAWSAISEWWASNTGELFF. Here the CDR3 DNA reads TGTGCCTGGAGTGCTATTTCTGAGTGGTGGGCATCGAACACCGGGGAGCTGTTTTTT.